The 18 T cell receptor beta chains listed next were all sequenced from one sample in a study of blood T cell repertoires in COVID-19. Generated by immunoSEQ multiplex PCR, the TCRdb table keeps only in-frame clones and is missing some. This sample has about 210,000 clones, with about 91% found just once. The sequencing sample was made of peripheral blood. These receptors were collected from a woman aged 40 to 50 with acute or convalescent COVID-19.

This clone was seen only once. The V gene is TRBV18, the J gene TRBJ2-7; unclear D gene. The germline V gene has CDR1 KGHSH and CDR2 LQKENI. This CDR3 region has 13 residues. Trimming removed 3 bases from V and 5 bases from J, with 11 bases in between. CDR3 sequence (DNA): TGTGCCAGCTCACCTCGAGGTTCCCACGAGCAGTACGTC. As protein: CASSPRGSHEQYV.

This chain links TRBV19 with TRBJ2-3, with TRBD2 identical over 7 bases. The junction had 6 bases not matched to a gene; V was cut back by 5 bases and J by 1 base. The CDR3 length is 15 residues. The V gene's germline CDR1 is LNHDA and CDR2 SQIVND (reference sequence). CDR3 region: CASSRYRGGTDTQYF. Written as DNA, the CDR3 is TGTGCCAGTAGTCGGTATCGGGGGGGCACAGATACGCAGTATTTT.

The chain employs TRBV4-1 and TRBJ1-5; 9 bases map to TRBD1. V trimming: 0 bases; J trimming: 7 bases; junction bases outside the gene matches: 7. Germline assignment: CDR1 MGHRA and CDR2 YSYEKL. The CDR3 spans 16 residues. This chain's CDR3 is CASSQEEGQGWQPQHF. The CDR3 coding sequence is TGCGCCAGCAGCCAAGAAGAAGGACAGGGGTGGCAGCCCCAGCATTTT.

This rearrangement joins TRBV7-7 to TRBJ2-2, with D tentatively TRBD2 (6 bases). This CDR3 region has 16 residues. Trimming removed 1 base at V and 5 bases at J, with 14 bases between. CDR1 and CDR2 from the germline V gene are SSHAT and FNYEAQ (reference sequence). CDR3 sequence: CASSLEAQGGTGELFF. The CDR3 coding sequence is TGTGCCAGCAGCTTAGAGGCCCAGGGAGGTACCGGGGAGCTGTTTTTT.

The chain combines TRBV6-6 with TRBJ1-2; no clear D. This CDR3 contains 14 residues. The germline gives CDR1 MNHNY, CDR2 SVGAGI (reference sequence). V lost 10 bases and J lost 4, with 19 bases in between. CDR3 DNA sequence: TGTGCCACCCGGGATGGTGCGGTGAGCTATGGCTACACCTTC. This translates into CATRDGAVSYGYTF.

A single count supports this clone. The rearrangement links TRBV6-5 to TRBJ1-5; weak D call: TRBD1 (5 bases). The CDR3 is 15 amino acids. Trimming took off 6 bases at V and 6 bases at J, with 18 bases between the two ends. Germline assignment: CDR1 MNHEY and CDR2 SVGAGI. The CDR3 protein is CASSLGGRGGQPQHF. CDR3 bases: TGTGCCAGCAGCCTTGGGGGACGGGGGGGTCAGCCCCAGCATTTT.

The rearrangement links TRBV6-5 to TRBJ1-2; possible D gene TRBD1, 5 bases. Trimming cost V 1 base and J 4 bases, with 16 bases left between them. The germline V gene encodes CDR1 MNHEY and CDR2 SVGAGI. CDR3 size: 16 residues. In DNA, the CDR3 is TGTGCCAGCAGTTACTTAGGGCAGGGTGAAGGCTATGGCTACACCTTC. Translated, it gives CASSYLGQGEGYGYTF.

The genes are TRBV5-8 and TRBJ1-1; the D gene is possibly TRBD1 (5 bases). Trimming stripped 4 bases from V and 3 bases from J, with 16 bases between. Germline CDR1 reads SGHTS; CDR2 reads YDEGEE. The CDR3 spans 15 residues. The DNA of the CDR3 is TGTGCCAGCAGCCCAGGGTTTATGGCACACACTGAAGCTTTCTTT. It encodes CASSPGFMAHTEAFF.

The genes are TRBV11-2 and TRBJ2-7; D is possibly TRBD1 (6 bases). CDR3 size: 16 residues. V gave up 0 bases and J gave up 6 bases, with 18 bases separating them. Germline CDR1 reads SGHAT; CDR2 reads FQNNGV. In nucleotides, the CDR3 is TGTGCCAGCAGCTTAGACCCGACAGGCCTGCGAGCCGAGCAGTACGTC. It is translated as CASSLDPTGLRAEQYV.

The CDR3 region is CASSEGGQPYGYTF. Here the CDR3 DNA reads TGTGCCAGCAGTGAAGGGGGACAGCCCTATGGCTACACCTTC. The chain uses TRBV25-1 and TRBJ1-2, with 7 bases fitting TRBD1. Trimming cost V 2 bases and J 4 bases; bases outside gene matches: 4. The germline gives CDR1 MGHDK, CDR2 SYGVNS. The length of the CDR3 is 14 residues.

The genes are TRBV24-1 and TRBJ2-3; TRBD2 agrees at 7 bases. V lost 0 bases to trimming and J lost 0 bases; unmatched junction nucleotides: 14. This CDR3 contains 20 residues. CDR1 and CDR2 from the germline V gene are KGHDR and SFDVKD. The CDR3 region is CATSDLPGLAVISSTDTQYF. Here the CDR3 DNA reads TGTGCCACCAGTGATTTGCCAGGGCTAGCGGTTATTTCTAGCACAGATACGCAGTATTTT.

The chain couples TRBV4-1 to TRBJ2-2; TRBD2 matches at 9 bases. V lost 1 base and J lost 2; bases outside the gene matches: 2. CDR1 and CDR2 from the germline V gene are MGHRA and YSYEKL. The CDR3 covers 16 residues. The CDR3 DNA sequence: TGCGCCAGCAGCCAAGCGCGGGGGGGCAACACCGGGGAGCTGTTTTTT. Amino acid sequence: CASSQARGGNTGELFF.

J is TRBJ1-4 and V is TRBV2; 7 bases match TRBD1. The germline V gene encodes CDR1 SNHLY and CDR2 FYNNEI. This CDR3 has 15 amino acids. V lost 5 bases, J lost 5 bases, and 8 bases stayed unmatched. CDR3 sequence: CASSLRQGKNEKLFF. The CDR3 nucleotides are TGTGCCAGCAGTCTTCGACAGGGCAAAAATGAAAAACTGTTTTTT.

The DNA of the CDR3 is TGTGCCAGCAGCCTCCGGGATTCGGTCGGCTACACCTTC. Its translation: CASSLRDSVGYTF. The genes are TRBV3-1 (or the pseudogene TRBV3-2) and TRBJ1-2; no clear D. The germline gives CDR1 LGHDT, CDR2 YNNKEL (reference sequence). The CDR3 is made up of 13 amino acids. Trimming took off 4 bases at V and 8 bases at J, with 14 bases between the two ends.

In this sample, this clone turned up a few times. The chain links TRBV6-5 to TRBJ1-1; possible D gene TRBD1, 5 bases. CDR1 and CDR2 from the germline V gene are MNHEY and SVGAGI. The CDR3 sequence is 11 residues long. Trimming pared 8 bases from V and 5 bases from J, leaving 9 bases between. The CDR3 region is CASSGMTEAFF. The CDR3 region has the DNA TGTGCCAGCTCAGGGATGACTGAAGCTTTCTTT.

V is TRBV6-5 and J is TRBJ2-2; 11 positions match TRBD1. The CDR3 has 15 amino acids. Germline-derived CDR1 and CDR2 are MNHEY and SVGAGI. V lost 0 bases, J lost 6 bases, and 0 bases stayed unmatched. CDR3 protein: CASSYSGQGAGELFF. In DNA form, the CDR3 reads TGTGCCAGCAGTTACTCGGGACAGGGGGCCGGGGAGCTGTTTTTT.

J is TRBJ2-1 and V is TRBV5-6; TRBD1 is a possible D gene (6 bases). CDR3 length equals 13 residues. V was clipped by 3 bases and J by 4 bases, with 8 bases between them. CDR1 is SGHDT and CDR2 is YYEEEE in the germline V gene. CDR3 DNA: TGTGCCAGCAGCTCAGACAGGTACAATGAGCAGTTCTTC. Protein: CASSSDRYNEQFF.

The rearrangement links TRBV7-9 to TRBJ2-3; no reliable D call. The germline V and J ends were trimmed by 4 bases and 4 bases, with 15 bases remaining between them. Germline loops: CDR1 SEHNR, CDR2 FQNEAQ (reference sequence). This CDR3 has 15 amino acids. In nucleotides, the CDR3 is TGTGCCAGCAGCTCCGCATTGTCCCTAGCAGATACGCAGTATTTT. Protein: CASSSALSLADTQYF.